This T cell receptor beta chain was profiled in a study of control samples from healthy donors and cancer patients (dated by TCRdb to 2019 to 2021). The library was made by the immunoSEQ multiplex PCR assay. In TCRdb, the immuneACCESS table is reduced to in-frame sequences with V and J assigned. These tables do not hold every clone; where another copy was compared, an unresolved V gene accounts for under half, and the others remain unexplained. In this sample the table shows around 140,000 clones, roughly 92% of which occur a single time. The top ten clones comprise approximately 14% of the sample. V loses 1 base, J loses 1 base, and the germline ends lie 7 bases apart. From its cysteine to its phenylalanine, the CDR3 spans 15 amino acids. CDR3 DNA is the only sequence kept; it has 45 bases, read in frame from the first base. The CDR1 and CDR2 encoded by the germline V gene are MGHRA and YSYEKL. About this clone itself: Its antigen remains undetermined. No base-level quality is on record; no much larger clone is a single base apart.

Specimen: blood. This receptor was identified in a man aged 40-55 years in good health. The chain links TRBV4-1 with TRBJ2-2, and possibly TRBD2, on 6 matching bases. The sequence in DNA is TGCGCCAGCAGCCAAGCGGGACTGAACACCGGGGAGCTGTTTTTT. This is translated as CASSQAGLNTGELFF.